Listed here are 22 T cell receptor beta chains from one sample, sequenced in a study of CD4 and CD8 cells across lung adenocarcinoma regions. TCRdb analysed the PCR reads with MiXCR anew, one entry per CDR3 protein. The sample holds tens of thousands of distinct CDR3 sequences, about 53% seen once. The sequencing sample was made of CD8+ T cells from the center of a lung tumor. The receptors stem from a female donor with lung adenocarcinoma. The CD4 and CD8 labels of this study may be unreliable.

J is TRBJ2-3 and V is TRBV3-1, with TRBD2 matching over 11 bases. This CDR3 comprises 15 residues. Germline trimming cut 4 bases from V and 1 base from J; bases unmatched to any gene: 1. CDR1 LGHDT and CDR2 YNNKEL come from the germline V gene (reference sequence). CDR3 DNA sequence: TGTGCCAGCAGCCTGACTAGCGGGGGCACAGATACGCAGTATTTT. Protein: CASSLTSGGTDTQYF.

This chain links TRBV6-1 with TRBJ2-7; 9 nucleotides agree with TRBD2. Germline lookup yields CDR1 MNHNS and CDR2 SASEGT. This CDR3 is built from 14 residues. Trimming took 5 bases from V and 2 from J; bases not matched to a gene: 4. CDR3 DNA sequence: TGTGCCAGCAGTATAATAGCGGGAGCCTACGAGCAGTACGTC. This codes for CASSIIAGAYEQYV.

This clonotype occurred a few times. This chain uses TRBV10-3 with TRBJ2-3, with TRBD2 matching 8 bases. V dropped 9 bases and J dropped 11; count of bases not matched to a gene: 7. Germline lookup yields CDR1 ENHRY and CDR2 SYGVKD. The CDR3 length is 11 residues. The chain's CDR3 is CAIMSGRMQYF. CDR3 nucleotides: TGTGCCATAATGAGCGGGAGAATGCAGTATTTT.

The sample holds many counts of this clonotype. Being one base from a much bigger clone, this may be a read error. CDR3 DNA sequence: TGTGCCAGCAGGGGAGGGATCCAGACCTACGAGCAGTTCTTC. Residues: CASRGGIQTYEQFF. V is TRBV6-5 and J is TRBJ2-1; the match to TRBD2 covers 7 bases. Germline V gene data show CDR1 as MNHEY and CDR2 as SVGAGI. The length of the CDR3 is 14 residues. V lost 6 bases, J lost 10 bases, and 12 bases stayed unmatched.

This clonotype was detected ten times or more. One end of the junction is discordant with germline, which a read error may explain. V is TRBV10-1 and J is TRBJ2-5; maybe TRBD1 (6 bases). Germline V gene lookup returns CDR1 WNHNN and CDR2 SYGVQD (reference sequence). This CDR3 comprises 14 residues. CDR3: CAGSGGRDQETQYF. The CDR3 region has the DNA TGCGCGGGCAGTGGGGGCCGGGACCAAGAGACGCAGTACTTC.

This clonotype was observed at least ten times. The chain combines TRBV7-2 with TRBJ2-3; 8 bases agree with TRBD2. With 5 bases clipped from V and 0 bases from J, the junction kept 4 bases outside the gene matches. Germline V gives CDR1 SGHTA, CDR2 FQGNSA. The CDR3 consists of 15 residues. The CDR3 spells CASSRSSGSTDTQYF. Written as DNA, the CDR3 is TGTGCCAGCAGCCGATCTAGCGGGAGCACAGATACGCAGTATTTT.

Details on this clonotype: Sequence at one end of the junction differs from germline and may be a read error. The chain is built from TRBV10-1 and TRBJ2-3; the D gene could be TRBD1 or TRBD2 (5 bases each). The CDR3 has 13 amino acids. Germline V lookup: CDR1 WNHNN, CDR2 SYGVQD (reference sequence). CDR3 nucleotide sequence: TGCGCCACGGGGCTGGGAGCCAAAGATATGCAGTATTTC. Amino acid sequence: CATGLGAKDMQYF.

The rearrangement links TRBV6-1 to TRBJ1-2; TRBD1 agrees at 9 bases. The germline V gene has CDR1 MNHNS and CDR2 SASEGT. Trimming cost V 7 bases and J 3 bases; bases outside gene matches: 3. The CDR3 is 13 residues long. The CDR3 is CASIRDRDYGYTF. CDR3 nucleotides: TGTGCCAGCATAAGGGACAGGGACTATGGCTACACCTTC.

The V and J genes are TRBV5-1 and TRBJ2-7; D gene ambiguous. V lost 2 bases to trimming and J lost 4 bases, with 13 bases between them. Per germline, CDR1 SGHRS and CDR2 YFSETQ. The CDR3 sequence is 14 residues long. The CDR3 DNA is TGCGCCAGCAGCTTAACCACTTCAGGTTACGAGCAGTACTTC. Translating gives CASSLTTSGYEQYF.

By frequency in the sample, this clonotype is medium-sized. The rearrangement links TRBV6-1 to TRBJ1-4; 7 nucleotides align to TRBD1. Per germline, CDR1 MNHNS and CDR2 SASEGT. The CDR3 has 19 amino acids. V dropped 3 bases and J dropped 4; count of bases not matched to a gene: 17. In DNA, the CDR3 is TGTGCCAGCAGTGATGACACAGGGGCCCTTTCAACCTTTAATGAAAAACTGTTTTTT. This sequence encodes CASSDDTGALSTFNEKLFF.

CDR3: CASSYQGALGYTF. In DNA form, the CDR3 reads TGTGCCAGCAGTTACCAGGGGGCACTTGGCTACACCTTC. The genes are TRBV6-5 and TRBJ1-2; 8 nucleotides align to TRBD1. Per the germline V gene, CDR1 is MNHEY and CDR2 is SVGAGI. With 2 bases clipped from V and 7 bases from J, the junction kept 3 bases outside the gene matches. The CDR3 totals 13 residues.

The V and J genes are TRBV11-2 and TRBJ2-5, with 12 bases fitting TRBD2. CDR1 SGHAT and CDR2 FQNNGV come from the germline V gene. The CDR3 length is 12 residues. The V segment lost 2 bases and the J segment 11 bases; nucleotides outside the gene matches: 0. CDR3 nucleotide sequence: TGTGCCAGCAGCTTACTAGCGGGAGGGCAGTACTTC. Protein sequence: CASSLLAGGQYF.

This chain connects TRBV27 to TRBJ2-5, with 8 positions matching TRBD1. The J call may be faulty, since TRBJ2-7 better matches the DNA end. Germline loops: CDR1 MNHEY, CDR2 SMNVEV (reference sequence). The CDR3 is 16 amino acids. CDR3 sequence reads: CASSPDPRTGNYEQYF. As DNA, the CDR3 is TGTGCCAGCAGTCCGGACCCCCGGACAGGGAACTACGAGCAGTACTTC.

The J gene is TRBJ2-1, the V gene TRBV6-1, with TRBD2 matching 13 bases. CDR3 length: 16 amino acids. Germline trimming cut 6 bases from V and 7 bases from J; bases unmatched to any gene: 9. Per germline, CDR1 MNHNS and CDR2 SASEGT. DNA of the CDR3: TGTGCCAGCAGCGCTACTAGCGGGAGGGCCTGGAATGAGCAGTTCTTC. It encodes CASSATSGRAWNEQFF.

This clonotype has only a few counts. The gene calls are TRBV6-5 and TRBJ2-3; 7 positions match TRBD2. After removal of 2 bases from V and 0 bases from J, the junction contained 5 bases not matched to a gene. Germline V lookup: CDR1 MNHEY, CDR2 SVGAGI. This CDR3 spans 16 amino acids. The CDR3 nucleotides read TGTGCCAGCAGTTACCAGAGCGGGACGAGCACAGATACGCAGTATTTT. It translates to CASSYQSGTSTDTQYF.

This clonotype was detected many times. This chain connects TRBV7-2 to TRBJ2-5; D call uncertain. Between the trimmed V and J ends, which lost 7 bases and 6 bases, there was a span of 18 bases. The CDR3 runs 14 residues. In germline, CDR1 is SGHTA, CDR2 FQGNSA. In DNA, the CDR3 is TGTGCCAGCACCCCTTTCGGGCTTGAGAAGACCCAGTACTTC. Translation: CASTPFGLEKTQYF.

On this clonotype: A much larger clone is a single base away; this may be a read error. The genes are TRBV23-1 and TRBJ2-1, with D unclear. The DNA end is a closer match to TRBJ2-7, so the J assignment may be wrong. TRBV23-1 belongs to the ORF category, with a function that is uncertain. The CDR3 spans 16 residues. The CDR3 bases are TGCGCCAGCAGTATAACAATCGGAGAGAGATACTACGAGCAGTACTTC. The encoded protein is CASSITIGERYYEQYF.

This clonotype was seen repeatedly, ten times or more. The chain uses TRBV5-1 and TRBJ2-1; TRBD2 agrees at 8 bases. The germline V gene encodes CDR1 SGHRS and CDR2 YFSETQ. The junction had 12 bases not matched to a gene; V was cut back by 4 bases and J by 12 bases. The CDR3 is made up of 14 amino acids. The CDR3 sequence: CASSPRPREGGQFF. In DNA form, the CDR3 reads TGCGCCAGCAGCCCGAGACCCCGGGAGGGGGGGCAGTTCTTC.

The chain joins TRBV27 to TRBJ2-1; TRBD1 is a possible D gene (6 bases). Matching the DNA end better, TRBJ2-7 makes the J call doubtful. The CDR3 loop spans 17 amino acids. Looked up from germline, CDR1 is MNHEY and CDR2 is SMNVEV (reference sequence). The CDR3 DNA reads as TGTGCCAGCAGTGCGGCACTTGGGGGCACCGACAAAGATACGCAGTACTTC. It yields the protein CASSAALGGTDKDTQYF.

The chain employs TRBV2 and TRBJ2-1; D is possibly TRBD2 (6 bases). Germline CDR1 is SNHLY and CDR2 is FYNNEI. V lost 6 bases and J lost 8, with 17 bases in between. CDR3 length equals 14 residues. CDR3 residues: CASRRESGGDEQFF. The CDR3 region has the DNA TGTGCCAGCAGACGGGAGAGTGGAGGGGATGAGCAGTTCTTC.

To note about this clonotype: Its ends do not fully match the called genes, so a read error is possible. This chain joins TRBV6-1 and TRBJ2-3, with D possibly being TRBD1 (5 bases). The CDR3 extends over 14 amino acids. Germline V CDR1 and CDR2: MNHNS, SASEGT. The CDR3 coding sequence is TGTGCCAGCAGTGGGGGCGGTGACACAGAGACGCAGTATTTT. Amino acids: CASSGGGDTETQYF.

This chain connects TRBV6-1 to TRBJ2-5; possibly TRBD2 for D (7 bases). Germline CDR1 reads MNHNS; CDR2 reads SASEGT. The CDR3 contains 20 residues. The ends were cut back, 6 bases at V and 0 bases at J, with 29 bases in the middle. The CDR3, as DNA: TGTGCCAGCAGCGTTACCCCGGTGGGGCGCGGGGGCCGTGACCAAGAGACCCAGTACTTC. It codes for CASSVTPVGRGGRDQETQYF.